A selection of T cell receptor beta chains follows, all from one sample in a study of monozygotic twins with inflammatory bowel disease. TCRdb reanalyzed the 5' RACE reads, giving one entry per CDR3 protein sequence and no DNA. This sample's table reports about 210,000 distinct CDR3 sequences. The sequencing input was blood. These receptors all come from a human donor with ulcerative colitis or Crohn's disease, or a healthy co-twin of an affected twin (not recorded which). Each CDR3 is given with its conserved first and last residue.

TRBJ2-7	TRBV3-1	15	CASSLTSLSSYEQYF
TRBJ1-2	TRBV24-1	15	CATSDPGQGRRGYTF
TRBJ2-1	TRBV29-1	15	CSVPGTSGTYNEQFF
TRBJ1-4	TRBV20-1	13	CSARQALPEKLFF
TRBJ2-5	TRBV5-1	13	CASTDQYQETQYF
TRBJ1-1	TRBV5-1	12	CASSIQGTEAFF
TRBJ2-7	TRBV20-1	13	CSAKVTGTYEQYF
TRBJ1-2	TRBV12-3/TRBV12-4	15	CASSFPPLPNYGYTF
TRBJ1-5	TRBV7-8	13	CASREGGNQPQHF
TRBJ2-3	TRBV15	15	CATSRDGGERDTQYF
TRBJ1-5	TRBV30	15	CAWSDGHFLNQPQHF
TRBJ2-1	TRBV6-6	12	CASSETGGTQFF
TRBJ2-2	TRBV25-1	13	CASRQGRGGELFF
TRBJ2-1	TRBV5-4	15	CASSQQGNGDNEQFF
TRBJ1-1	TRBV24-1	12	CATRNVDTEAFF
TRBJ2-3	TRBV12-3/TRBV12-4	14	CASSVATGTDTQYF
TRBJ1-2	TRBV7-2	15	CASTSPDRGHYGYTF
TRBJ2-2	TRBV3-1	14	CASSQGAGTGELFF
TRBJ2-5	TRBV21-1	15	CASSWRREVQETQYF
TRBJ2-7	TRBV28	15	CASSSPEGVSYEQYF
TRBJ2-7	TRBV5-4	13	CASSLDRSYEQYF
TRBJ1-2	TRBV6-1	14	CASRPTGGNYGYTF
TRBJ1-2	TRBV20-1	13	CSGSGGGGLGYTF
TRBJ2-5	TRBV10-3	15	CAISESGARLETQYF
TRBJ1-1	TRBV10-3	13	CAISDRGNTEAFF
TRBJ2-2	TRBV9	14	CASSVGTGTGELFF
TRBJ1-1	TRBV5-1	14	CASSFGQWATEAFF
TRBJ1-2	TRBV28	18	CASTLHIPSDRERNGYTF
TRBJ1-3	TRBV4-2	16	CASSQDLAFSGNTIYF
TRBJ1-3	TRBV12-3/TRBV12-4	14	CASSSGGSGNTIYF
TRBJ2-1	TRBV11-2	14	CASSFSRSLNEQFF
TRBJ1-1	TRBV27	12	CASSSMTGEAFF
TRBJ2-1	TRBV4-3	18	CASSQDHLSGGRINEQFF
TRBJ1-5	TRBV19	17	CASSKGGGGASNQPQHF
TRBJ2-7	TRBV29-1	16	CSVEDILWDSSYEQYF
TRBJ2-5	TRBV12-3/TRBV12-4	16	CASSPSEGRLWETQYF
TRBJ2-3	TRBV10-3	12	CAIRQEKDTQYF
TRBJ1-4	TRBV5-1	15	CASSDPTGLTEKLFF
TRBJ2-3	TRBV6-1	16	CASSEPSSGRTDTQYF
TRBJ1-5	TRBV19	20	CASSLYLAGDRLGSNQPQHF
TRBJ2-3	TRBV3-1	17	CASSQAQGLAGRDTQYF
TRBJ2-2	TRBV3-1	16	CASSPVGYANTGELFF
TRBJ2-3	TRBV20-1	19	CSARDLEAGGFSGGDTQYF